The 14 T cell receptor beta chains given below trace back to one sample, sequenced in a study of blood T cells in healthy people across ages. Sample-barcoded 5' priming and a J-beta primer mix drove a second PCR of roughly 7 to 11 cycles. TCRdb re-called the 5' RACE reads through MiXCR, storing one row per CDR3 protein. Among approximately 880,000 distinct CDR3 sequences, under 50% were seen once, and the ten largest hold 10% to 15%. The sequencing input was blood. All receptors derive from a man aged 25 to 40 in good health.

The V gene is TRBV7-6, the J gene TRBJ1-1, with 7 bases that match TRBD1. Germline assignment: CDR1 SGHVS and CDR2 FNYEAQ. The CDR3 has 15 residues. V gave up 0 bases and J gave up 1 base; unmatched junction bases: 2. The CDR3 DNA follows: TGTGCCAGCAGCTTAGCGGGGACAGAGAACACTGAAGCTTTCTTT. Amino acid sequence: CASSLAGTENTEAFF. The full variable domain, rest sourced from reference TRBV7-6 and TRBJ1-1, is GAGVSQSPRYKVTKRGQDVALRCDPISGHVSLYWYRQALGQGPEFLTYFNYEAQQDKSGLPNDRFSAERPEGSISTLTIQRTEQRDSAMYRCASSLAGTENTEAFFGQGTRLTVV.

A few counts support this clonotype. V gene TRBV9 combines with J gene TRBJ2-3; TRBD2 is a possible D gene (5 bases). V shed 2 bases and J shed 5 bases, with 6 bases lying between them. Looked up from germline, CDR1 is SGDLS and CDR2 is YYNGEE. CDR3 length: 12 residues. DNA for the CDR3: TGTGCCAGCAGCGTGGCGGGAGATACGCAGTATTTT. The encoded protein is CASSVAGDTQYF.

This clonotype was observed a few times. The V and J genes are TRBV24-1 and TRBJ2-5; the D is unclear. The CDR3 totals 15 residues. The V end was cut by 2 bases, the J end by 1 base, with 10 bases between. Germline-derived CDR1 and CDR2 are KGHDR and SFDVKD. CDR3 in DNA: TGTGCCACCAGTGATTCAATCCGGACCCAAGAGACCCAGTACTTC. It specifies CATSDSIRTQETQYF.

V gene TRBV6-1 combines with J gene TRBJ2-7; 7 bases are shared with TRBD1. Trimming took 6 bases from V and 0 from J; bases not matched to a gene: 11. Germline-derived CDR1 and CDR2 are MNHNS and SASEGT. The CDR3 covers 16 residues. This CDR3 is CASRLTPGQSSYEQYF. In DNA form, the CDR3 reads TGTGCCAGCAGGCTCACGCCGGGACAGTCCTCCTACGAGCAGTACTTC.

J is TRBJ2-1 and V is TRBV5-6; D remains unclear. Germline V gene sequence: CDR1 SGHDT, CDR2 YYEEEE. The CDR3 length is 11 residues. V was cut by 2 bases and J by 13 bases, with 10 bases left in between. The CDR3 reads CASSFAWAQFF. The CDR3 bases are TGTGCCAGCAGCTTCGCGTGGGCCCAGTTCTTC.

This clonotype has more than one count but fewer than ten. The rearrangement joins TRBV6-2 or TRBV6-3 to TRBJ2-7; D possibly corresponds to TRBD1 (5 bases). V was shortened by 8 bases and J by 7 bases, with 12 bases between the two germline ends. Germline CDR1 MNHEY, CDR2 SVGEGT. CDR3 length equals 11 residues. Here the CDR3 DNA reads TGTGCCAGCGGCAGGGTTCGGGAGCAGTACTTC. This gives the protein CASGRVREQYF.

The chain joins TRBV13 to TRBJ2-1; the D gene is possibly TRBD1 (6 bases). The germline V gene has CDR1 PRHDT and CDR2 FYEKMQ (reference sequence). CDR3 length: 15 residues. With 7 bases removed from V and 9 bases from J, the gap between germline ends came to 22 bases. The DNA of the CDR3 is TGTGCCAGCACCCTTAGAGTAACAGGGCAGGGTGAGCAGTTCTTC. It is translated as CASTLRVTGQGEQFF.

This clonotype was seen a few times. V usage is TRBV4-1 and J usage is TRBJ2-7; no clear D gene. The CDR3 has 13 residues. The V gene's germline CDR1 is MGHRA and CDR2 YSYEKL. Trimming shortened V by 4 bases and J by 4 bases, and 11 bases separated the two germline ends. The CDR3 loop is CASSLIVLYEQYF. CDR3 coding DNA: TGCGCCAGCAGCCTTATAGTCCTATACGAGCAGTACTTC.

A few counts support this clonotype. This sequence joins TRBV27 and TRBJ2-6; a weak D match, TRBD1 (5 bases). The CDR3 sequence is 16 residues long. Germline-derived CDR1 and CDR2 are MNHEY and SMNVEV (reference sequence). Trimming pared 9 bases from V and 1 base from J, leaving 16 bases between. The CDR3 spells CASQPRAGSGANVLTF. The CDR3 nucleotides are TGTGCCAGTCAACCCCGAGCAGGGTCTGGGGCCAACGTCCTGACTTTC.

The V and J genes are TRBV12-3 or TRBV12-4 and TRBJ2-7; no clear D. Trimming removed 6 bases at V and 7 bases at J, with 22 bases between. The CDR3 has 15 amino acids. Here the CDR3 reads CASSLYLSNYNEQYF. The DNA for the CDR3 is TGTGCCAGCAGCCTTTACCTATCGAACTACAATGAGCAGTACTTC.

This clonotype was picked up one time. For the CDR3, the DNA is TGCAGTGCTCCCAGTGCAGGGTCTGAAGGTGAGCAGTACTTC. Its translation: CSAPSAGSEGEQYF. This rearrangement joins TRBV20-1 to TRBJ2-7; a weak D match, TRBD1 (5 bases). This CDR3 spans 14 amino acids. Germline CDR1 and CDR2: DFQATT and SNEGSKA (reference sequence). V was trimmed by 5 bases and J by 7 bases, leaving 21 bases between them.

The table lists this clonotype with a few counts. The V and J genes are TRBV10-3 and TRBJ2-7, with D perhaps TRBD1 (6 bases). Germline assignment: CDR1 ENHRY and CDR2 SYGVKD. The CDR3 covers 14 residues. Trimming took off 6 bases at V and 2 bases at J, with 14 bases between the two ends. The CDR3 DNA is TGTGCCATCAGGGACACAGGGCGTACCTACGAGCAGTACTTC. Translating gives CAIRDTGRTYEQYF.

The chain carries TRBV6-5 and TRBJ2-5; D is perhaps TRBD2 (5 bases). Germline V CDR1 and CDR2: MNHEY, SVGAGI. This CDR3 spans 13 amino acids. Between the trimmed V and J ends, which lost 8 bases and 6 bases, there was a span of 16 bases. CDR3 sequence reads: CASGPEAWKTQYF. CDR3 nucleotides: TGTGCCAGCGGTCCGGAGGCCTGGAAGACCCAGTACTTC.

There are a few counts of this clonotype. This chain uses TRBV12-3 or TRBV12-4 with TRBJ2-3; D call uncertain. The CDR3 contains 16 residues. V lost 2 bases and J lost 0, with 12 bases in between. This CDR3 is CASSLTERASTDTQYF. DNA of the CDR3: TGTGCCAGCAGTTTAACGGAAAGGGCCAGCACAGATACGCAGTATTTT.